The TCR beta chain described here comes from a study of T cell clusters in autoimmune cytopenias. Per germline, CDR1 SQVTM and CDR2 ANQGSEA. CDR3 length equals 13 residues. TRB was amplified by touch-down multiplex PCR, primer pools A and B combined. TCRdb reprocessed the multiplex PCR reads; each CDR3 protein has one entry and no DNA is given. This sample's clone table lists 6,100 or so distinct CDR3 sequences. This clonotype is classed as medium-sized by frequency. Each sample's input was around 270 ng genomic DNA, roughly 40,000 genome equivalents. These data were also reused for a study on T cell repertoires in aging, cancer and after chemotherapy. From that second work: Repeat sampling of healthy donors over several months to years showed clear clonal overlap. Untreated cancer patients had significantly lower blood TCR diversity than age-matched healthy donors. Healthy donors lost TCR diversity with age mainly through richness, cancer patients through richness and evenness.

The chain uses TRBV29-1 and TRBJ1-1; the TCRdb call, TRBD1, lacks DNA for checking. Sequenced: peripheral blood. This sequence originates from a human donor in good health. This CDR3 is CSVLTGAGTEAFF.